What follows are 22 T cell receptor beta chains derived from one specimen sequenced in a study of CD8 T cells in ankylosing spondylitis. Study-level results: Typical of ankylosing spondylitis blood, it appeared, was a TCR beta motif of 7 or 8 highly homologous variants.

TCRdb re-called the 5' RACE reads with MiXCR, one entry per CDR3 protein. The sample includes around 490,000 distinct CDR3 sequences, approximately 5.3% of them seen just once. These receptors are not linked to any known antigen. The sample taken for sequencing was blood, either unsorted or a sorted T cell fraction (not recorded which). All receptors come from a male donor with ankylosing spondylitis.

This chain connects TRBV5-1 to TRBJ2-7, with TRBD1 matching over 7 bases. The CDR3 covers 16 residues. The J segment lost 6 bases and the V segment lost 0 bases, leaving 12 bases of the junction unmatched. Germline CDR1 SGHRS, CDR2 YFSETQ. In DNA form, the CDR3 reads TGCGCCAGCAGCTTGGCCAGGAGACAGGGTAATATCGAGCAGTACTTC. It is translated as CASSLARRQGNIEQYF. Combining the CDR3 with reference TRBV5-1 and TRBJ2-7 gives the whole variable domain KAGVTQTPRYLIKTRGQQVTLSCSPISGHRSVSWYQQTPGQGLQFLFEYFSETQRNKGNFPGRFSGRQFSNSRSEMNVSTLELGDSALYLCASSLARRQGNIEQYFGPGTRLTVT.

This clonotype showed up many times. The V gene is TRBV3-1, the J gene TRBJ2-4; D is possibly TRBD2 (6 bases). The CDR3 loop spans 13 amino acids. The germline V and J ends were trimmed by 1 base and 5 bases, with 6 bases remaining between them. Germline values: CDR1 LGHDT, CDR2 YNNKEL (reference sequence). The DNA of the CDR3 is TGTGCCAGCAGCCAAGTAGCGGAAAACATTCAGTACTTC. This codes for CASSQVAENIQYF. Full variable domain (outside the CDR3, taken from reference TRBV3-1 and TRBJ2-4): DTAVSQTPKYLVTQMGNDKSIKCEQNLGHDTMYWYKQDSKKFLKIMFSYNNKELIINETVPNRFSPKSPDKAHLNLHINSLELGDSAVYFCASSQVAENIQYFGAGTRLSVL.

In its sample, this clonotype was seen many times. The chain uses TRBV7-2 and TRBJ1-6; the D is unclear. The CDR3 runs 17 residues. Deletions cut 2 bases from V and 2 bases from J, with 13 bases between. CDR1 SGHTA and CDR2 FQGNSA come from the germline V gene. The chain's CDR3 is CASSLLGRGPYNSPLHF. In nucleotides, the CDR3 is TGTGCCAGCAGCTTACTAGGCAGAGGACCCTATAATTCACCCCTCCACTTT. The full variable domain, with the rest looked up from reference TRBV7-2 and TRBJ1-6, is GAGVSQSPSNKVTEKGKDVELRCDPISGHTALYWYRQSLGQGLEFLIYFQGNSAPDKSGLPSDRFSAERTGGSVSTLTIQRTQQEDSAVYLCASSLLGRGPYNSPLHFGNGTRLTVT.

This clonotype came up many times. The chain recombines TRBV27 with TRBJ1-1, with D perhaps matching TRBD1 (5 bases). Trimming shortened V by 3 bases and J by 5 bases, and 13 bases separated the two germline ends. The CDR3 spans 14 residues. CDR1 MNHEY and CDR2 SMNVEV come from the germline V gene (reference sequence). CDR3 nucleotides: TGTGCCAGCAGTTTCGGGGGGGAAGGGACTGAAGCTTTCTTT. This gives the protein CASSFGGEGTEAFF.

There are a few counts of this clonotype. This chain uses TRBV7-2 with TRBJ2-4; D may match TRBD1 or TRBD2 (5 bases each). Germline CDR1 is SGHTA and CDR2 is FQGNSA. This CDR3 region has 15 residues. Trimming shortened V by 5 bases and J by 1 base, and 12 bases separated the two germline ends. The CDR3 region is CASSLGWGAKNIQYF. The CDR3, as DNA: TGTGCCAGCAGCCTCGGTTGGGGGGCCAAAAACATTCAGTACTTC.

This clonotype was seen repeatedly, ten times or more. This rearrangement joins TRBV29-1 to TRBJ1-2; D unclear. This CDR3 is 16 amino acids long. V lost 3 bases to trimming and J lost 8 bases, with 25 bases between them. Looked up from germline, CDR1 is SQVTM and CDR2 is ANQGSEA. CDR3 residues: CSVDLSPESPLRGYTF. Here the CDR3 DNA reads TGCAGCGTTGATCTTTCCCCCGAATCCCCCCTACGAGGCTACACCTTC.

This clonotype was seen many times. The J gene is TRBJ1-6, the V gene TRBV12-3 or TRBV12-4; D remains ambiguous. V lost 1 base, J lost 13 bases, and 8 bases lay in between. This CDR3 comprises 12 residues. CDR3 sequence (DNA): TGTGCCAGCAGTTTAGGACCGCCCCCCCTCCACTTT. The encoded protein is CASSLGPPPLHF.

Only a few counts were recorded for this clonotype. This chain joins TRBV30 and TRBJ2-4; 8 bases agree with TRBD1. This CDR3 region has 16 residues. CDR1 and CDR2 (germline): GTSNPN, SVGIG (reference sequence). V shed 1 base and J 0 bases; nucleotides not matched to a gene: 5. The CDR3 nucleotides are TGTGCCTGGAGTGGGACAGGGTACCTAGCCAAAAACATTCAGTACTTC. Translation gives CAWSGTGYLAKNIQYF.

This clonotype came up many times. The V call is TRBV5-5, the J call TRBJ2-3, with no clear D. There are 15 residues in the CDR3. Germline-derived CDR1 and CDR2 are SGHKS and YYEKEE (reference sequence). V was clipped by 4 bases and J by 3 bases, with 15 bases between them. The CDR3 sequence: CASSPAEVPTDTQYF. The CDR3 region has the DNA TGTGCCAGCAGCCCCGCAGAGGTACCTACAGATACGCAGTATTTT.

This clonotype was found many times. This chain links TRBV7-9 with TRBJ2-7; D is ambiguous. The CDR3 sequence is 13 residues long. Germline V gene lookup returns CDR1 SEHNR and CDR2 FQNEAQ (reference sequence). Trimming left V 10 bases short and J 7 bases short, with 20 bases between. In DNA form, the CDR3 reads TGTGCCACCCACTCCTCCGCGGCCGTAGAGCAGTACTTC. Amino acid sequence: CATHSSAAVEQYF.

This clonotype was counted a few times. Germline is not matched at one junction end, which may reflect a read error. DNA for the CDR3: TGCGCCAGCAGTGAGCCGGGACAGGGCCACCTCGGGTGCTTC. Its translation is CASSEPGQGHLGCF. The rearrangement joins TRBV10-2 to TRBJ2-7, with 9 bases that match TRBD1. From germline, CDR1 is WSHSY and CDR2 SAAADI. CDR3 length: 14 amino acids.

This clonotype was observed at least ten times. V gene TRBV20-1 combines with J gene TRBJ2-3; D call uncertain. Per germline, CDR1 DFQATT and CDR2 SNEGSKA (reference sequence). This CDR3 spans 12 amino acids. V was pared by 3 bases and J by 2 bases, with 6 bases between. The CDR3 region has the DNA TGCAGTGCTAGTTCCCCCACAGATACGCAGTATTTT. Translating gives CSASSPTDTQYF.

This clonotype appeared many times. The chain employs TRBV29-1 and TRBJ1-1; 7 nucleotides agree with TRBD1. V shed 5 bases and J 1 base; nucleotides not matched to a gene: 7. The germline V gene has CDR1 SQVTM and CDR2 ANQGSEA. The CDR3 covers 14 residues. CDR3 DNA sequence: TGCAGCGTTCTCCCCGGGACAGAGAACACTGAAGCTTTCTTT. Translating it yields CSVLPGTENTEAFF.

A word on this clonotype: At one end, the junction sequence differs from germline, possibly due to a read error. The chain recombines TRBV2 with TRBJ2-3, with TRBD2 identical over 9 bases. This CDR3 is built from 18 residues. CDR1 and CDR2 (germline): SNHLY, FYNNEI. The CDR3 here is CTSCPTSPTSGSTDTQYF. The CDR3 DNA is TGTACCAGCTGTCCTACCTCCCCAACTAGCGGGAGCACAGATACGCAGTATTTT. The variable domain in full, with the rest retrieved from reference TRBV2 and TRBJ2-3, is EPEVTQTPSHQVTQMGQEVILRCVPISNHLYFYWYRQILGQKVEFLVSFYNNEISEKSEIFDDQFSVERPDGSNFTLKIRSTKLEDSAMYFCTSCPTSPTSGSTDTQYFGPGTRLTVL.

At least ten counts were recorded for this clonotype. The V and J genes are TRBV10-3 and TRBJ1-5; possibly TRBD1 for D (6 bases). This CDR3 contains 16 residues. Germline lookup yields CDR1 ENHRY and CDR2 SYGVKD. Deletions cut 3 bases from V and 0 bases from J, with 12 bases between. CDR3 amino acids: CAISDGGHFSNQPQHF. The CDR3 DNA follows: TGTGCCATCAGTGACGGGGGACATTTTAGCAATCAGCCCCAGCATTTT.

This clonotype was detected many times. The gene calls are TRBV4-3 and TRBJ2-7; a weak D match, TRBD2 (6 bases). The V and J ends lost 0 bases and 7 bases respectively, with 16 bases between them. Germline V lookup: CDR1 LGHNA, CDR2 YSLEER. This CDR3 comprises 15 residues. In DNA form, the CDR3 reads TGCGCCAGCAGCCAAGATAGCAGGGAGGAGAGGGAGCAGTACTTC. This codes for CASSQDSREEREQYF.

This clonotype came up many times. This sequence joins TRBV5-1 and TRBJ1-1; D gene ambiguous. The germline V and J ends were trimmed by 5 bases and 4 bases, with 9 bases remaining between them. This CDR3 is 12 amino acids long. Looked up from germline, CDR1 is SGHRS and CDR2 is YFSETQ. CDR3 DNA sequence: TGCGCCAGCAGGGGTCAGTCCACTGAAGCTTTCTTT. Its translation: CASRGQSTEAFF. Variable domain in full (rest from reference TRBV5-1 and TRBJ1-1): KAGVTQTPRYLIKTRGQQVTLSCSPISGHRSVSWYQQTPGQGLQFLFEYFSETQRNKGNFPGRFSGRQFSNSRSEMNVSTLELGDSALYLCASRGQSTEAFFGQGTRLTVV.

This clonotype was recorded many times. V gene TRBV28 combines with J gene TRBJ1-6; 7 nucleotides line up with TRBD1. There are 15 residues in the CDR3. With 5 bases clipped from V and 3 bases from J, the junction kept 4 bases outside the gene matches. The germline V gene has CDR1 MDHEN and CDR2 SYDVKM. The CDR3 DNA reads TGTGCCAGCAGTACGGGACAGCTCTATAATTCACCCCTCCACTTT. It translates to CASSTGQLYNSPLHF. Combining the CDR3 with reference TRBV28 and TRBJ1-6 gives the whole variable domain DVKVTQSSRYLVKRTGEKVFLECVQDMDHENMFWYRQDPGLGLRLIYFSYDVKMKEKGDIPEGYSVSREKKERFSLILESASTNQTSMYLCASSTGQLYNSPLHFGNGTRLTVT.

This clonotype occurred many times. CDR3 bases: TGTGCCAGCAGCGAACTCGAAGATACGCAGTATTTT. Its protein product is CASSELEDTQYF. The genes are TRBV6-2 or TRBV6-3 and TRBJ2-3, with D unclear. Trimming left V 6 bases short and J 5 bases short, with 9 bases between. CDR3 length: 12 residues. Per the germline V gene, CDR1 is MNHEY and CDR2 is SVGEGT.

This clonotype has ten or more counts. CDR3: CASSLGTGAGTTQYF. The CDR3 DNA reads as TGTGCCAGCAGCTTGGGGACGGGTGCTGGGACTACGCAGTATTTT. This chain links TRBV7-2 with TRBJ2-3, with D perhaps TRBD1 or TRBD2 (5 bases each). The V gene lost 3 bases and the J gene lost 8 bases, with 18 bases spanning the gap. The CDR3 extends over 15 amino acids. Germline loops: CDR1 SGHTA, CDR2 FQGNSA.

The sample holds many counts of this clonotype. The chain's CDR3 is CAIGDRGKNEQYF. The CDR3 bases are TGTGCCATCGGGGACAGGGGGAAGAACGAGCAGTACTTC. The V call is TRBV27, the J call TRBJ2-7; 11 bases are shared with TRBD1. Trimming took 10 bases from V and 5 from J; bases not matched to a gene: 7. In germline, CDR1 is MNHEY, CDR2 SMNVEV (reference sequence). The CDR3 is 13 residues long.

This rearrangement joins TRBV7-9 to TRBJ1-3; unclear D gene. There are 15 residues in the CDR3. V lost 5 bases and J lost 4, with 15 bases in between. The germline gives CDR1 SEHNR, CDR2 FQNEAQ (reference sequence). The CDR3 DNA follows: TGTGCCAGCAGCCCTACAGTCAAGCCCGGAAACACCATATATTTT. Protein product: CASSPTVKPGNTIYF.